This is a list of T cell receptor beta chains from one sample in a study of technical replicates of blood from a handful of donors. The table came from immunoSEQ multiplex PCR; TCRdb's copy has only in-frame clones and leaves some out. The sample lists about 56,000 clones; around 93% were seen once. Sample: PBMCs. The origin of the receptors is a human donor in good health. Some clones in this sample may be carry-over from other donors' samples. CDR3s include the opening cysteine and the closing phenylalanine or tryptophan. D genes are given only for firm matches. Rows give clone size only sometimes, using once, few, many, or a class for an expanded clone.

cdr3_aa cdr3_nt d_call j_call clone_size v_call
CASSLQGAGYEQYF TGTGCCAGCAGCTTACAGGGGGCTGGCTACGAGCAGTACTTC TRBD1 TRBJ2-7 NA TRBV7-9
CASTRLAGGHEQYF TGTGCCAGCACCCGACTAGCGGGGGGACACGAGCAGTACTTC TRBD2 TRBJ2-7 NA TRBV6-4
CASSLMGADTGELFF TGTGCCAGCAGCTTAATGGGGGCCGACACCGGGGAGCTGTTTTTT NA TRBJ2-2 NA TRBV7-9
CASSPNSGGGPLEQYF TGTGCCAGCAGCCCCAACTCCGGGGGGGGGCCACTCGAGCAGTACTTC TRBD2 TRBJ2-7 NA TRBV7-6
CSVHTGGRTEAFF TGCAGCGTACATACAGGGGGCCGTACTGAAGCTTTCTTT TRBD1 TRBJ1-1 NA TRBV29-1
CASGENYGYTF TGCGCCAGCGGAGAAAACTATGGCTACACCTTC NA TRBJ1-2 few TRBV5-1
CASSLYTGDPTGELFF TGCGCCAGCAGCCTTTATACAGGGGACCCCACCGGGGAGCTGTTTTTT TRBD1 TRBJ2-2 NA TRBV5-1
CATSRTGANVLTF TGCGCCACCTCGAGAACTGGGGCCAACGTCCTGACTTTC NA TRBJ2-6 NA TRBV5-1
CASSVSWGGSHEQYF TGTGCCAGCAGTGTCAGCTGGGGGGGATCCCACGAGCAGTACTTC TRBD2 TRBJ2-7 NA TRBV6-4
CSVALAGAGELFF TGCAGCGTTGCTCTAGCGGGAGCCGGGGAGCTGTTTTTT TRBD2 TRBJ2-2 few TRBV29-1
CASSYSWGQGYEQYF TGTGCCAGCAGTTACTCTTGGGGACAGGGCTACGAGCAGTACTTC TRBD1 TRBJ2-7 NA TRBV6-5
CASSQLPSWASGDYEQYF TGTGCCAGCAGCCAACTCCCAAGTTGGGCTAGCGGAGACTACGAGCAGTACTTC TRBD2 TRBJ2-7 NA TRBV11-2
CASSLTDPYGYTF TGTGCCAGCAGCTTGACAGACCCGTATGGCTACACCTTC NA TRBJ1-2 NA TRBV7-9
CASSNLLLRGPRDEQYF TGTGCCAGCAGCAATCTACTCCTCAGGGGGCCCCGTGACGAGCAGTACTTC TRBD1 TRBJ2-7 NA TRBV5-6
CASSRSQGEAFF TGTGCCAGCAGTCGATCCCAGGGGGAAGCTTTCTTT NA TRBJ1-1 NA TRBV6-6
CASSPTGRLTYNEQFF TGTGCCAGCAGCCCAACAGGGCGGTTAACCTACAATGAGCAGTTCTTC NA TRBJ2-1 few TRBV7-6
CASSWKTGGEEKLFF TGTGCCAGCAGCTGGAAGACAGGAGGAGAAGAAAAACTGTTTTTT NA TRBJ1-4 once TRBV5-6
CASSPGDRNSNIQYF TGTGCCAGCAGCCCTGGGGACAGGAATTCCAACATTCAGTACTTC TRBD1 TRBJ2-4 NA TRBV7-2
CASSYDRGPGETQYF TGTGCCAGCAGCTATGACAGGGGGCCGGGCGAGACCCAGTACTTC TRBD1 TRBJ2-5 NA TRBV7-9
CASSEGLAGGYEQYF TGTGCCAGCAGCGAGGGACTAGCGGGGGGTTACGAGCAGTACTTC TRBD2 TRBJ2-7 NA TRBV5-6
CASSFTSGTDTQYF TGCGCCAGCAGCTTTACTAGCGGCACAGATACGCAGTATTTT TRBD2 TRBJ2-3 NA TRBV5-1
CAWSTGIMAGELFF TGTGCCTGGAGCACCGGGATTATGGCCGGGGAGCTGTTTTTT NA TRBJ2-2 NA TRBV30
CASSDPRRDTEAFF TGTGCCAGCAGCGACCCGCGACGGGACACTGAAGCTTTCTTT NA TRBJ1-1 NA TRBV2
CASSEARGYQPQHF TGTGCCAGCAGTGAAGCGCGCGGTTATCAGCCCCAGCATTTT NA TRBJ1-5 NA TRBV6-1
CASSWTGSPRGGANVLTF TGTGCCAGCAGCTGGACAGGGAGCCCTAGAGGTGGGGCCAACGTCCTGACTTTC TRBD1 TRBJ2-6 NA TRBV2
CASSQGLYNEQFF TGTGCCAGCAGCCAGGGACTCTACAATGAGCAGTTCTTC NA TRBJ2-1 NA TRBV9
CASSYETSYGYTF TGTGCCAGCAGTTACGAAACTTCGTATGGCTACACCTTC NA TRBJ1-2 NA TRBV6-5
CASSSPGLLNEQFF TGCGCCAGCAGCTCACCGGGACTACTAAATGAGCAGTTCTTC TRBD2 TRBJ2-1 NA TRBV5-1
CASSIADRQGEQYF TGTGCCAGTAGTATCGCGGACAGACAGGGCGAGCAGTACTTC TRBD1 TRBJ2-7 NA TRBV19
CASSGTGGTEAFF TGTGCCAGCAGCGGAACGGGGGGCACTGAAGCTTTCTTT NA TRBJ1-1 NA TRBV7-9
CASSFQGISGANVLTF TGTGCCAGCAGCTTCCAGGGAATTTCAGGGGCCAACGTCCTGACTTTC NA TRBJ2-6 NA TRBV5-6
CASSLQGDYNEQFF TGTGCCAGCAGTTTACAGGGGGACTACAATGAGCAGTTCTTC TRBD1 TRBJ2-1 NA TRBV27
CASSRVSGTGRNDSYEQYF TGTGCCAGCAGCCGGGTTTCCGGGACAGGAAGAAATGACTCCTACGAGCAGTACTTC NA TRBJ2-7 NA TRBV21-1
CAGRGEASPLHF TGTGCCGGCCGCGGGGAGGCTTCACCCCTCCACTTT NA TRBJ1-6 NA TRBV2
CSVAGGSKTQYF TGCAGCGTTGCCGGGGGATCCAAAACGCAGTATTTT NA TRBJ2-3 NA TRBV29-1
CATEDSSGNTIYF TGTGCCACAGAGGACAGCTCTGGAAACACCATATATTTT NA TRBJ1-3 once TRBV2
CASSLHRGPYEQYF TGTGCCAGCAGCTTACACAGGGGTCCCTACGAGCAGTACTTC TRBD1 TRBJ2-7 NA TRBV7-2
CASSLGPGTATKETQYF TGTGCCAGCAGCTTAGGCCCAGGGACAGCTACCAAAGAGACCCAGTACTTC TRBD1 TRBJ2-5 NA TRBV7-2
CASSLGSGAGKTQYF TGTGCCAGCAGCTTAGGGTCGGGAGCTGGGAAGACCCAGTACTTC NA TRBJ2-5 once TRBV7-2
CASRRQGQANTEAFF TGTGCCAGCAGACGGCAGGGACAGGCTAACACTGAAGCTTTCTTT TRBD1 TRBJ1-1 NA TRBV6-5
CASSIGTGNTDTQYF TGTGCCAGCAGCATCGGGACAGGGAACACAGATACGCAGTATTTT TRBD1 TRBJ2-3 NA TRBV11-3
CASSWGGSTDTQYF TGCGCCAGCAGCTGGGGGGGAAGCACAGATACGCAGTATTTT TRBD2 TRBJ2-3 NA TRBV5-1
CASSDSGRRPYSNQPQHF TGTGCCAGCAGTGATTCAGGGAGGCGCCCTTATAGCAATCAGCCCCAGCATTTT NA TRBJ1-5 NA TRBV6-1
CASSLVSGSGELFF TGTGCCAGCAGCTTAGTTTCAGGAAGCGGGGAGCTGTTTTTT NA TRBJ2-2 NA TRBV7-9
CASSLGLQGSNEQFF TGCGCCAGCAGCCTGGGACTACAGGGGTCGAATGAGCAGTTCTTC NA TRBJ2-1 once TRBV5-1
CASGLGGVGQPQHF TGTGCTAGTGGTTTAGGGGGGGTAGGACAGCCCCAGCATTTT NA TRBJ1-5 NA TRBV12-5
CASSLGQFRGNQPQHF TGTGCCAGCAGCCTTGGACAGTTTAGGGGCAATCAGCCCCAGCATTTT NA TRBJ1-5 NA TRBV11-2
CAGGGGTGNTIYF TGTGCCGGAGGCGGAGGGACTGGAAACACCATATATTTT NA TRBJ1-3 NA TRBV7-8